The 31 T cell receptor beta chains below were found in one sample sequenced in a study of blood T cell repertoires in COVID-19. Data came from immunoSEQ multiplex PCR; TCRdb stores just in-frame clones and leaves some out. The table has around 300,000 clones, about 90% seen once; the top ten hold around 9%. Input material: PBMCs or T cells enriched from blood (not recorded which). Receptors originate from a woman aged 25 to 39 who had recovered from COVID-19.

The gene calls are TRBV28 and TRBJ1-2, with TRBD1 identical over 10 bases. The V gene's germline CDR1 is MDHEN and CDR2 SYDVKM. This CDR3 comprises 13 residues. V shed 11 bases and J 7 bases; nucleotides not matched to a gene: 10. The DNA of the CDR3 is TGTGCCGCGGGGGGACAGGGGCCAGTTGGCTACACCTTC. Protein: CAAGGQGPVGYTF.

The chain links TRBV19 to TRBJ2-1; a weak D match, TRBD2 (6 bases). The CDR3 spans 15 residues. The V end was cut by 3 bases, the J end by 4 bases, with 13 bases between. Per germline, CDR1 LNHDA and CDR2 SQIVND (reference sequence). CDR3 nucleotide sequence: TGTGCCAGTAGTATTGGAGGGGCAAATTACAATGAGCAGTTCTTC. Protein: CASSIGGANYNEQFF.

The CDR3 loop is CASIQDRGSTGELFF. CDR3 DNA: TGCGCCAGCATCCAGGACAGGGGGAGTACCGGGGAGCTGTTTTTT. The chain combines TRBV5-1 with TRBJ2-2; 10 nucleotides line up with TRBD1. Germline loops: CDR1 SGHRS, CDR2 YFSETQ. The V gene end was trimmed by 6 bases and the J gene end by 5 bases; junction bases not matched to a gene: 7. This CDR3 comprises 15 residues.

The chain uses TRBV30 and TRBJ2-2; D possibly corresponds to TRBD1 (6 bases). The CDR3 spans 13 residues. Trimming pared 5 bases from V and 6 bases from J, leaving 13 bases between. The germline V gene has CDR1 GTSNPN and CDR2 SVGIG (reference sequence). The CDR3 coding sequence is TGTGCCTGGCATACAGGGCTCGCCGGGGAGCTGTTTTTT. Translation: CAWHTGLAGELFF.

This clone was seen only once. The chain joins TRBV5-1 to TRBJ1-4; 10 nucleotides align to TRBD1. This CDR3 is built from 18 residues. Trimming took 0 bases from V and 0 from J; bases not matched to a gene: 5. Germline-derived CDR1 and CDR2 are SGHRS and YFSETQ. Here the CDR3 reads CASSLGGTGAPTNEKLFF. CDR3 bases: TGCGCCAGCAGCTTGGGCGGGACAGGGGCCCCAACTAATGAAAAACTGTTTTTT.

The rearrangement joins TRBV3-1 (or the pseudogene TRBV3-2) to TRBJ2-2, with a weak D call TRBD1 (5 bases). Looked up from germline, CDR1 is LGHDT and CDR2 is YNNKEL (reference sequence). V was shortened by 1 base and J by 5 bases, with 8 bases between the two germline ends. The CDR3 runs to 14 residues. As DNA, the CDR3 is TGTGCCAGCAGCCAAGGTGCAGGGACCGGGGAGCTGTTTTTT. Amino acid sequence: CASSQGAGTGELFF.

The chain is built from TRBV9 and TRBJ1-2; 8 bases agree with TRBD1. J was trimmed by 6 bases and V by 5 bases; bases with no gene match: 15. There are 16 residues in the CDR3. Germline V CDR1 and CDR2: SGDLS, YYNGEE. CDR3 nucleotides: TGTGCCAGCAGTTCGCCCCGGGACAGGAAGTGGGATGGCTACACCTTC. It specifies CASSSPRDRKWDGYTF.

V usage is TRBV19 and J usage is TRBJ1-2; 7 bases map to TRBD1. Germline CDR1 is LNHDA and CDR2 is SQIVND (reference sequence). Trimming cost V 2 bases and J 11 bases; bases outside gene matches: 8. This CDR3 comprises 13 residues. This chain's CDR3 is CASSIQTGKEYTF. CDR3 coding DNA: TGTGCCAGTAGTATACAGACAGGGAAGGAATACACCTTC.

This chain uses TRBV29-1 with TRBJ1-2; unclear D gene. The germline gives CDR1 SQVTM, CDR2 ANQGSEA. The CDR3 is 12 amino acids. Trimming removed 0 bases from V and 12 bases from J, with 14 bases in between. CDR3 loop: CSVEDLGSINTF. For the CDR3, the DNA is TGCAGCGTTGAAGATCTAGGTTCGATCAACACCTTC.

This clone was seen a single time. This sample also contains other DNA sequences that code for the same CDR3. The chain couples TRBV6-1 to TRBJ1-2, with TRBD1 matching over 7 bases. CDR3 size: 14 residues. V dropped 2 bases and J dropped 5; count of bases not matched to a gene: 5. Germline assignment: CDR1 MNHNS and CDR2 SASEGT. The CDR3 sequence: CASSELGQLYGYTF. For the CDR3, the DNA is TGTGCCAGCAGTGAACTGGGACAGCTATATGGCTACACCTTC.

Written as DNA, the CDR3 is TGTGCCAGCAGCCAAGATCCACACAGTAACTATGGCTACACCTTC. The encoded protein is CASSQDPHSNYGYTF. V gene TRBV3-1 (or the pseudogene TRBV3-2) combines with J gene TRBJ1-2; unclear D gene. The germline CDR1 and CDR2 sequences are LGHDT and YNNKEL (reference sequence). The CDR3 has 15 amino acids. With 0 bases removed from V and 1 base from J, the gap between germline ends came to 9 bases.

The chain is built from TRBV19 and TRBJ2-3; possibly TRBD2 for D (5 bases). The germline V and J ends were trimmed by 1 base and 2 bases, with 10 bases remaining between them. Germline CDR1 reads LNHDA; CDR2 reads SQIVND (reference sequence). CDR3 size: 15 residues. The CDR3 DNA is TGTGCCAGTAGTATAGTACGGGGATACACAGATACGCAGTATTTT. It yields the protein CASSIVRGYTDTQYF.

The chain recombines TRBV29-1 with TRBJ2-5; D remains unclear. CDR1 SQVTM and CDR2 ANQGSEA come from the germline V gene. The V end lost 4 bases, the J end lost 4 bases, and 13 bases lay between the germline ends. The CDR3 has 13 amino acids. CDR3 residues: CSVGQKGGETQYF. Here the CDR3 DNA reads TGCAGCGTTGGGCAGAAAGGCGGAGAGACCCAGTACTTC. Together with reference TRBV29-1 and TRBJ2-5, the CDR3 gives the full variable domain: SAVISQKPSRDICQRGTSLTIQCQVDSQVTMMFWYRQQPGQSLTLIATANQGSEATYESGFVIDKFPISRPNLTFSTLTVSNMSPEDSSIYLCSVGQKGGETQYFGPGTRLLVL.

The chain couples TRBV29-1 to TRBJ2-2; maybe TRBD1 (5 bases). The CDR3 length is 14 residues. Germline V gene data show CDR1 as SQVTM and CDR2 as ANQGSEA. V gave up 5 bases and J gave up 1 base, with 11 bases separating them. In DNA, the CDR3 is TGCAGCGTTTCTAGGGGCGAGAACACCGGGGAGCTGTTTTTT. Its translation: CSVSRGENTGELFF.

In its sample, this clone was seen a few times. This rearrangement joins TRBV30 to TRBJ1-5; 11 bases match TRBD1. The V segment lost 0 bases and the J segment 3 bases; nucleotides outside the gene matches: 1. Looked up from germline, CDR1 is GTSNPN and CDR2 is SVGIG (reference sequence). This CDR3 region has 15 residues. The CDR3 coding sequence is TGTGCCTGGAGTGTGGGACAGGGGGACAATCAGCCCCAGCATTTT. This translates into CAWSVGQGDNQPQHF.

J is TRBJ1-5 and V is TRBV18; 7 bases are shared with TRBD1. The CDR3 spans 14 residues. J lost 6 bases, V lost 3 bases, and 5 bases had no gene match. The germline V gene encodes CDR1 KGHSH and CDR2 LQKENI. CDR3 sequence: CASSPGTVGQPQHF. The CDR3 DNA follows: TGTGCCAGCTCACCCGGGACAGTCGGTCAGCCCCAGCATTTT.

The V and J genes are TRBV7-2 and TRBJ2-3; 7 bases fit TRBD2. The CDR3 covers 14 residues. J was trimmed by 0 bases and V by 7 bases; bases with no gene match: 4. Germline V CDR1 and CDR2: SGHTA, FQGNSA. The CDR3 sequence is CASIPGLSTDTQYF. The CDR3 DNA follows: TGTGCCAGCATACCGGGACTAAGCACAGATACGCAGTATTTT.

V is TRBV10-3 and J is TRBJ1-1, with 11 positions matching TRBD1. The germline V gene has CDR1 ENHRY and CDR2 SYGVKD. The J segment lost 5 bases and the V segment lost 2 bases, leaving 4 bases of the junction unmatched. The CDR3 is 15 residues long. As DNA, the CDR3 is TGTGCCATCAGTGAGACAGGACAGGGGGCAACTGAAGCTTTCTTT. Residues: CAISETGQGATEAFF.

The J gene is TRBJ2-3, the V gene TRBV18; TRBD2 is a possible D gene (6 bases). Trimming pared 3 bases from V and 5 bases from J, leaving 12 bases between. Germline CDR1 is KGHSH and CDR2 is LQKENI. The CDR3 consists of 14 residues. The CDR3 nucleotides read TGTGCCAGCTCACCCTCGACGGGGGAAGATACGCAGTATTTT. Translated: CASSPSTGEDTQYF.

The chain employs TRBV5-4 and TRBJ1-2; D possibly corresponds to TRBD1 (5 bases). This CDR3 contains 13 residues. The V gene's germline CDR1 is SGHNT and CDR2 YYREEE (reference sequence). Deletions cut 3 bases from V and 2 bases from J, with 8 bases between. The CDR3 protein is CASSWGRNYGYTF. CDR3 nucleotides: TGTGCCAGCAGCTGGGGCAGAAACTATGGCTACACCTTC.

This clone has just one count. This chain joins TRBV11-3 and TRBJ2-3; TRBD2 is a possible D gene (6 bases). Trimming removed 5 bases at V and 2 bases at J, with 14 bases between. In germline, CDR1 is SGHNT, CDR2 YENEEA. CDR3 length: 15 amino acids. CDR3 sequence (DNA): TGTGCCAGCAGCCGTTTAGCGGACGCCACAGATACGCAGTATTTT. It is translated as CASSRLADATDTQYF.

V usage is TRBV5-4 and J usage is TRBJ2-7, with D possibly TRBD2 on 7 matching bases. Trimming stripped 5 bases from V and 1 base from J, with 22 bases between. Germline V gives CDR1 SGHNT, CDR2 YYREEE (reference sequence). The CDR3 runs to 17 residues. The DNA for the CDR3 is TGTGCCAGCAGTCTGGGTCTTGGGGGGGCATCATCCTACGAGCAGTACTTC. Amino acids: CASSLGLGGASSYEQYF.

The V call is TRBV24-1, the J call TRBJ2-2; D gene ambiguous. Trimming left V 4 bases short and J 3 bases short, with 17 bases between. The CDR3 extends over 17 amino acids. Germline V gene sequence: CDR1 KGHDR, CDR2 SFDVKD. CDR3 coding DNA: TGTGCCACCAGTGACGACAAGAGTGGGCAGTACACCGGGGAGCTGTTTTTT. Its translation is CATSDDKSGQYTGELFF.

This rearrangement joins TRBV2 to TRBJ1-2, with D possibly matching TRBD1 (6 bases). This CDR3 has 12 amino acids. With 10 bases removed from V and 2 bases from J, the gap between germline ends came to 11 bases. Germline CDR1 reads SNHLY; CDR2 reads FYNNEI. The CDR3 loop reads CATNRENYGYTF. The CDR3 DNA follows: TGTGCCACCAACAGGGAAAACTATGGCTACACCTTC. The entire variable domain, with the rest obtained from reference TRBV2 and TRBJ1-2, is as follows: EPEVTQTPSHQVTQMGQEVILRCVPISNHLYFYWYRQILGQKVEFLVSFYNNEISEKSEIFDDQFSVERPDGSNFTLKIRSTKLEDSAMYFCATNRENYGYTFGSGTRLTVV.

J is TRBJ1-2 and V is TRBV19; D is ambiguous. Looked up from germline, CDR1 is LNHDA and CDR2 is SQIVND (reference sequence). CDR3 length: 17 amino acids. V was pared by 3 bases and J by 0 bases, with 17 bases between. The DNA of the CDR3 is TGTGCCAGTAGTATGATTTTTGGGCGAACTCCTAACTATGGCTACACCTTC. Protein sequence: CASSMIFGRTPNYGYTF.

This chain connects TRBV7-3 to TRBJ2-1, with 7 nucleotides matching TRBD2. Germline lookup yields CDR1 SGHTA and CDR2 FQGTGA. The ends lost 2 bases at V and 4 bases at J; junction bases unmatched: 5. The CDR3 contains 15 residues. Here the CDR3 DNA reads TGTGCCAGCAGCTTAGTAGCGGGTCTATACAATGAGCAGTTCTTC. Encoded protein: CASSLVAGLYNEQFF.

The chain employs TRBV27 and TRBJ1-4; no clear D. Trimming shortened V by 5 bases and J by 0 bases, and 13 bases separated the two germline ends. This CDR3 comprises 16 residues. CDR1 and CDR2 from the germline V gene are MNHEY and SMNVEV (reference sequence). The CDR3: CASSTDLGTTNEKLFF. The CDR3 coding sequence is TGTGCCAGCAGTACCGACCTCGGGACAACTAATGAAAAACTGTTTTTT.

V usage is TRBV21-1 and J usage is TRBJ2-3; the table calls TRBD1, which could not be checked here. TRBV21-1 is shown as a pseudogene. This CDR3 comprises 15 residues. The CDR3 DNA reads as TGTGCCAGCAGCAAAAACGAATGGAAGGGGGATACGCAGTATTTT. Encoded protein: CASSKNEWKGDTQYF.

The rearrangement joins TRBV25-1 to TRBJ2-1, with TRBD1 as a possible D gene (6 bases). Trimming shortened V by 4 bases and J by 0 bases, and 13 bases separated the two germline ends. Germline V gene lookup returns CDR1 MGHDK and CDR2 SYGVNS. The CDR3 spans 16 residues. The CDR3 sequence is CASSALQGNSYNEQFF. CDR3 sequence (DNA): TGTGCCAGCAGTGCCTTACAGGGAAACTCCTACAATGAGCAGTTCTTC.

The rearrangement uses TRBV29-1 and TRBJ2-4; 7 positions agree with TRBD1. The germline V gene encodes CDR1 SQVTM and CDR2 ANQGSEA. The junction had 9 bases not matched to a gene; V was cut back by 4 bases and J by 6 bases. The CDR3 spans 14 residues. The CDR3 loop reads CSVGTGTAANIQYF. The CDR3 DNA reads TGCAGCGTTGGTACCGGGACAGCCGCAAACATTCAGTACTTC.

This clone has only one observation. The chain couples TRBV7-9 to TRBJ2-7; D is ambiguous. CDR1 is SEHNR, CDR2 FQNEAQ, per germline (reference sequence). The CDR3 extends over 15 amino acids. Deletions cut 7 bases from V and 3 bases from J, with 19 bases between. The CDR3 DNA sequence: TGTGCCAGCAACCTCCCCTCAGGCGTAATCTACGAGCAGTACTTC. It specifies CASNLPSGVIYEQYF.